The next 30 T cell receptor beta chains were all read from a single sample in a study of blood T cell repertoires in COVID-19. Here immunoSEQ multiplex PCR was the method, and the copy in TCRdb shows in-frame clones only, minus some. In the table there are around 300,000 clones, around nine tenths of which are singletons. Sequencing used PBMCs or T cells enriched from blood (not recorded which). The receptors were gathered from a woman under 40 who had recovered from COVID-19.

This chain joins TRBV20-1 and TRBJ2-2; 7 bases align to TRBD2. The V gene's germline CDR1 is DFQATT and CDR2 SNEGSKA (reference sequence). CDR3 length: 19 amino acids. V trimming: 3 bases; J trimming: 2 bases; junction bases outside the gene matches: 18. The CDR3 is CSASGFFSGEGLNTGELFF. The CDR3 DNA reads TGCAGTGCTAGTGGTTTCTTCTCGGGGGAGGGATTAAACACCGGGGAGCTGTTTTTT.

CDR3 loop: CASSSPLGQGDYEQYF. CDR3 coding DNA: TGCGCCAGCAGCTCGCCCTTGGGACAGGGGGACTACGAGCAGTACTTC. The rearrangement links TRBV5-1 to TRBJ2-7, with 11 bases aligning to TRBD1. Germline V gene data show CDR1 as SGHRS and CDR2 as YFSETQ. Unmatched junction bases numbered 8, after V lost 3 bases and J lost 3 bases. This CDR3 comprises 16 residues. Variable domain in full (rest from reference TRBV5-1 and TRBJ2-7): KAGVTQTPRYLIKTRGQQVTLSCSPISGHRSVSWYQQTPGQGLQFLFEYFSETQRNKGNFPGRFSGRQFSNSRSEMNVSTLELGDSALYLCASSSPLGQGDYEQYFGPGTRLTVT.

The chain uses TRBV19 and TRBJ2-1; D is perhaps TRBD2 (6 bases). The CDR3 is 16 amino acids. Trimming removed 3 bases from V and 5 bases from J, with 17 bases in between. Germline V gene data show CDR1 as LNHDA and CDR2 as SQIVND (reference sequence). The CDR3 nucleotides are TGTGCCAGTAGTATCCTGGGTAGCGGAGGCCACAATGAGCAGTTCTTC. Protein product: CASSILGSGGHNEQFF.

The chain joins TRBV7-6 to TRBJ1-5; the match to TRBD1 covers 8 bases. Germline loops: CDR1 SGHVS, CDR2 FNYEAQ. The V and J ends lost 3 bases and 4 bases, in that order; junction bases with no gene match: 2. This CDR3 has 14 residues. The CDR3 sequence is CASSLTGENQPQHF. Here the CDR3 DNA reads TGTGCCAGCAGCTTGACAGGGGAGAATCAGCCCCAGCATTTT.

J is TRBJ1-1 and V is TRBV18, with a tentative D call TRBD1 (5 bases). The ends were cut back, 3 bases at V and 5 bases at J, with 10 bases in the middle. Germline CDR1 is KGHSH and CDR2 is LQKENI. The CDR3 has 13 amino acids. CDR3 amino acids: CASSPSGVTEAFF. The DNA for the CDR3 is TGTGCCAGCTCACCGTCGGGGGTAACTGAAGCTTTCTTT.

The chain employs TRBV10-3 and TRBJ1-2; perhaps TRBD1 as D (6 bases). The CDR3 sequence is 15 residues long. Trimming left V 2 bases short and J 2 bases short, with 12 bases between. Germline V gene lookup returns CDR1 ENHRY and CDR2 SYGVKD. CDR3 nucleotides: TGTGCCATCAGTGAGCCTCAGGGGCCGAACTATGGCTACACCTTC. Translation: CAISEPQGPNYGYTF.

V and J are TRBV12-5 and TRBJ1-1, with 8 bases lining up with TRBD1. Germline CDR1 reads LGHNT; CDR2 reads FRNRAP. The CDR3 has 15 amino acids. The trim removed 1 base at V and 5 bases at J, leaving 6 bases unmatched. As DNA, the CDR3 is TGTGCTAGTGGTTTGGACGGACAGGGAAGGACTGAAGCTTTCTTT. This translates into CASGLDGQGRTEAFF.

J is TRBJ2-7 and V is TRBV7-6; 9 nucleotides align to TRBD2. The CDR3 contains 15 residues. Germline V CDR1 and CDR2: SGHVS, FNYEAQ. V gave up 5 bases and J gave up 2 bases; unmatched junction bases: 7. The CDR3 DNA is TGTGCCAGCAGCGCGGGACTAGCCGGTACCTACGAGCAGTACTTC. This codes for CASSAGLAGTYEQYF.

V usage is TRBV3-1 (or the pseudogene TRBV3-2) and J usage is TRBJ2-5; TRBD2 is a possible D gene (5 bases). Trimming removed 4 bases at V and 5 bases at J, with 17 bases between. Germline lookup yields CDR1 LGHDT and CDR2 YNNKEL (reference sequence). This CDR3 region has 15 residues. CDR3 protein: CASSLLAGNRETQYF. CDR3 DNA: TGTGCCAGCAGCCTCTTGGCGGGCAATAGGGAGACCCAGTACTTC.

In the case of this clone: A junction boundary mismatches the germline segment, possibly from a read error. The chain is built from TRBV7-7 and TRBJ1-5, with D perhaps matching TRBD1 (5 bases). CDR3 length: 16 residues. Germline-derived CDR1 and CDR2 are SSHAT and FNYEAQ (reference sequence). CDR3 DNA sequence: TGTGCTAGCAGAACCCCCGCCAGGGTCAGCAATCAGCCCCAGCATTTT. Encoded protein: CASRTPARVSNQPQHF.

The chain combines TRBV19 with TRBJ1-5; D unresolved. Germline V gene data show CDR1 as LNHDA and CDR2 as SQIVND (reference sequence). The ends were cut back, 6 bases at V and 2 bases at J, with 5 bases in the middle. The CDR3 runs to 12 residues. CDR3: CASRHGNQPQHF. CDR3 DNA sequence: TGTGCCAGTAGACACGGCAATCAGCCCCAGCATTTT.

The chain is built from TRBV9 and TRBJ1-2; tentatively, D is TRBD1 (6 bases). Trimming removed 1 base from V and 6 bases from J, with 19 bases in between. Looked up from germline, CDR1 is SGDLS and CDR2 is YYNGEE. This CDR3 has 16 residues. The CDR3 loop reads CASSVLGTYTLDGYTF. CDR3 coding DNA: TGTGCCAGCAGCGTATTAGGGACATACACTTTAGATGGCTACACCTTC.

A word on this clone: One end of the junction fails to match germline, which may point to a read error. This chain joins TRBV7-7 and TRBJ2-1, with 11 bases matching TRBD2. Germline-derived CDR1 and CDR2 are SSHAT and FNYEAQ (reference sequence). The CDR3 is 15 amino acids. CDR3 nucleotide sequence: TGTGCTAGCAGCCAGGGACTAGCGGTGTTTCATGAGCAGTTCTTC. Translating it yields CASSQGLAVFHEQFF.

This clone showed up just once. V is TRBV11-2 and J is TRBJ2-2, with TRBD1 matching over 7 bases. The CDR3 has 16 residues. J gave up 2 bases and V 5 bases, and 8 bases lay outside the gene matches. Germline CDR1 and CDR2: SGHAT and FQNNGV. The CDR3 loop reads CASSNQTGVNTGELFF. The CDR3 DNA sequence: TGTGCCAGCAGCAACCAAACAGGGGTAAACACCGGGGAGCTGTTTTTT.

The chain uses TRBV19 and TRBJ2-5; 8 bases align to TRBD1. V lost 4 bases to trimming and J lost 1 base; unmatched junction nucleotides: 8. This CDR3 is built from 16 residues. The V gene's germline CDR1 is LNHDA and CDR2 SQIVND (reference sequence). CDR3: CASSRGDRGIQETQYF. In DNA, the CDR3 is TGTGCCAGTAGTAGGGGTGACAGGGGCATCCAAGAGACCCAGTACTTC.

V gene TRBV5-1 combines with J gene TRBJ2-3; maybe TRBD1 (6 bases). Germline CDR1 and CDR2: SGHRS and YFSETQ. The CDR3 covers 15 residues. V lost 5 bases to trimming and J lost 3 bases, with 16 bases between them. The CDR3 spells CASRITGTKTDTQYF. Here the CDR3 DNA reads TGCGCCAGCAGGATTACCGGGACAAAAACAGATACGCAGTATTTT.

The chain is built from TRBV10-3 and TRBJ1-6; D perhaps matches TRBD1 (5 bases). The CDR3 runs to 15 residues. Trimming took off 0 bases at V and 7 bases at J, with 10 bases between the two ends. Germline-derived CDR1 and CDR2 are ENHRY and SYGVKD. The CDR3 DNA reads as TGTGCCATCAGTGAGTCGCGGGAGGGGAATTCACCCCTCCACTTT. Translation: CAISESREGNSPLHF.

This clone came up once. As DNA, the CDR3 is TGTGCCAGCAGTCAGACAGGGGTGGCCGGGGAGCTGTTTTTT. Its translation: CASSQTGVAGELFF. J is TRBJ2-2 and V is TRBV27; 8 bases align to TRBD1. The CDR3 is 14 amino acids. The germline V gene encodes CDR1 MNHEY and CDR2 SMNVEV (reference sequence). Trimming cost V 5 bases and J 6 bases; bases outside gene matches: 5.

The chain is built from TRBV29-1 and TRBJ2-7; TRBD1 aligns across 7 bases. This CDR3 contains 14 residues. CDR1 and CDR2 from the germline V gene are SQVTM and ANQGSEA. V gave up 4 bases and J gave up 2 bases; unmatched junction bases: 8. The CDR3 region has the DNA TGCAGCGTTGTTTCGAAAGGACAGGCCTACGAGCAGTACTTC. This translates into CSVVSKGQAYEQYF.

The J gene is TRBJ2-1, the V gene TRBV4-1, with TRBD1 matching over 8 bases. The CDR3 has 18 amino acids. Germline CDR1 and CDR2: MGHRA and YSYEKL. With 1 base clipped from V and 2 bases from J, the junction kept 10 bases outside the gene matches. The CDR3 is CASSQGKPGQGPYNEQFF. The CDR3, as DNA: TGCGCCAGCAGCCAAGGTAAACCCGGACAGGGCCCCTACAATGAGCAGTTCTTC.

The rearrangement links TRBV18 to TRBJ2-1; D ambiguous. The CDR3 consists of 16 residues. Germline V gene lookup returns CDR1 KGHSH and CDR2 LQKENI. Trimming shortened V by 2 bases and J by 0 bases, and 11 bases separated the two germline ends. CDR3 protein: CASSPGFDSSYNEQFF. The DNA of the CDR3 is TGTGCCAGCTCACCAGGGTTTGACTCCTCCTACAATGAGCAGTTCTTC.

This clone was seen more than once but under ten times. The J gene is TRBJ1-1, the V gene TRBV5-6; D gene unclear. V was pared by 1 base and J by 1 base, with 8 bases between. Per germline, CDR1 SGHDT and CDR2 YYEEEE. The CDR3 length is 14 residues. Here the CDR3 reads CASSLITGNTEAFF. In DNA, the CDR3 is TGTGCCAGCAGCTTGATCACGGGGAACACTGAAGCTTTCTTT.

The rearrangement links TRBV7-2 to TRBJ2-5; TRBD2 aligns across 10 bases. V dropped 5 bases and J dropped 7; count of bases not matched to a gene: 13. The CDR3 length is 16 residues. Germline CDR1 reads SGHTA; CDR2 reads FQGNSA. CDR3 nucleotides: TGTGCCAGCAGCCCCCCGGGACTAGCGCAAGTCGGGACCCAGTACTTC. This sequence encodes CASSPPGLAQVGTQYF.

The genes are TRBV28 and TRBJ2-4; 8 bases fit TRBD2. The germline CDR1 and CDR2 sequences are MDHEN and SYDVKM. J was trimmed by 3 bases and V by 1 base; bases with no gene match: 5. This CDR3 is 16 amino acids long. DNA of the CDR3: TGTGCCAGCAGTTTATCACTAGCGGAGAGCAAAAACATTCAGTACTTC. Residues: CASSLSLAESKNIQYF.

The V call is TRBV7-2, the J call TRBJ2-4, with 9 positions matching TRBD1. Unmatched junction bases numbered 9, after V lost 0 bases and J lost 0 bases. Germline CDR1 and CDR2: SGHTA and FQGNSA. CDR3 size: 19 residues. The CDR3 loop is CASSLAGDRVSLAKNIQYF. CDR3 sequence (DNA): TGTGCCAGCAGCTTAGCAGGGGACAGGGTATCGCTAGCCAAAAACATTCAGTACTTC.

The chain employs TRBV11-2 and TRBJ1-2; no reliable D call. This CDR3 is 14 amino acids long. Germline V gene lookup returns CDR1 SGHAT and CDR2 FQNNGV. V was clipped by 1 base and J by 1 base, with 7 bases between them. The CDR3 nucleotides are TGTGCCAGCAGCTTAGGGGGAGGTAACTATGGCTACACCTTC. The encoded protein is CASSLGGGNYGYTF.

CDR3 nucleotides: TGTGCCAGCAGCAAACTCGGCACCTACAGCTCTGGGGCCAACGTCCTGACTTTC. Translation gives CASSKLGTYSSGANVLTF. V and J are TRBV21-1 and TRBJ2-6; the table's D call, TRBD1, was not checked against the DNA. TRBV21-1 represents a pseudogene. CDR3 length: 18 amino acids.

This clone was seen once. The chain carries TRBV29-1 and TRBJ2-7; TRBD1 matches at 7 bases. The V gene end was trimmed by 6 bases and the J gene end by 5 bases; junction bases not matched to a gene: 7. Germline values: CDR1 SQVTM, CDR2 ANQGSEA. The CDR3 loop spans 12 amino acids. The CDR3 DNA follows: TGCAGCGTCTCGACAGGGCCACACGAGCAGTACTTC. This translates into CSVSTGPHEQYF.

This chain connects TRBV27 to TRBJ2-1; TRBD2 matches 15 bases. This CDR3 contains 19 residues. V trimming: 4 bases; J trimming: 4 bases; junction bases outside the gene matches: 11. Germline V gene lookup returns CDR1 MNHEY and CDR2 SMNVEV (reference sequence). Here the CDR3 reads CASSSTPGLAGGIYNEQFF. The CDR3 coding sequence is TGTGCCAGCAGTTCCACCCCGGGACTAGCGGGAGGCATATACAATGAGCAGTTCTTC.

The chain has TRBV27 and TRBJ1-1; 7 bases agree with TRBD1. The germline CDR1 and CDR2 sequences are MNHEY and SMNVEV (reference sequence). CDR3 length equals 15 residues. Germline trimming cut 6 bases from V and 3 bases from J; bases unmatched to any gene: 10. The CDR3 spells CASSHVGGGYTEAFF. The DNA for the CDR3 is TGTGCCAGCAGCCATGTAGGGGGCGGGTACACTGAAGCTTTCTTT.